A selection of T cell receptor beta chains follows, all from one sample in a study of CD8+ T cells in alopecia areata. The assay was immunoSEQ multiplex PCR, and TCRdb's table has in-frame clones only and misses some. The data contain around 35,000 clones, roughly half of them seen just once; the ten biggest clones take up around 40%. Sequences were obtained from NKG2D-high CD8+ T cells sorted from blood. These receptors were collected from a human donor with alopecia areata. Each CDR3 is given with its conserved first and last residue. D genes are given only for firm matches. Not every row has a clone size; where given, it reads once, few, many or a size class.

TRBJ2-7,NA,NA,12,TRBV7-9,TGTGCCAGCAGCTTATCCTTGCGGGAGCAGTACTTC,CASSLSLREQYF
TRBJ2-7,NA,NA,17,TRBV14,TGTGCCAGCAGCCAACCCCGCGGGGCCCCGGGGGACCACGAGCAGTACTTC,CASSQPRGAPGDHEQYF
TRBJ2-1,NA,NA,11,TRBV9,TGTGCCAGCAGCGTAGAGAATGAGCAGTTCTTC,CASSVENEQFF
TRBJ1-3,NA,TRBD1,14,TRBV29-1,TGCAGCGCCTGGTCAGGGGGTAGGGGAAACACCATATATTTT,CSAWSGGRGNTIYF
TRBJ2-3,NA,NA,15,TRBV4-1,TGCGCCAGCAGCCAAGGGGTGGTTAGTGCAGATACGCAGTATTTT,CASSQGVVSADTQYF
TRBJ2-7,NA,NA,11,TRBV2,TGTGCCAGCAGTGAGTGGTACGAGCAGTACTTC,CASSEWYEQYF
TRBJ1-1,NA,NA,11,TRBV29-1,TGCAGCGTTGAACCGAACACTGAAGCTTTCTTT,CSVEPNTEAFF
TRBJ2-3,NA,NA,14,TRBV7-8,TGTGCCAGCAGCTTAGGGAAGGGAATGGATACGCAGTATTTT,CASSLGKGMDTQYF
TRBJ1-1,NA,TRBD1,15,TRBV25-1,TGTGCCAGCAGTGCCCGACAGGGGCTGAACACTGAAGCTTTCTTT,CASSARQGLNTEAFF
TRBJ2-5,NA,TRBD1,18,TRBV28,TGTGCCACCGATAATGTAAGGGGACAGGGGATCAGTCAAGAGACCCAGTACTTC,CATDNVRGQGISQETQYF
TRBJ1-1,NA,TRBD1,13,TRBV30,TGTGCCTGGAGAGGCGAGGGGGCAACTGAAGCTTTCTTT,CAWRGEGATEAFF
TRBJ2-5,NA,TRBD1,15,TRBV7-3,TGTGCCAGCAGCTATACCGGGACAGGGAGCGAGACCCAGTACTTC,CASSYTGTGSETQYF
TRBJ1-3,many,NA,15,TRBV7-2,TGTGCCAGCAGCTCTAGGGGGTCCACTGGAAACACCATATATTTT,CASSSRGSTGNTIYF
TRBJ2-7,NA,NA,13,TRBV7-9,TGTGCCAGCAGCTCCGGGAGCTCCTACGAGCAGTACTTC,CASSSGSSYEQYF